Presented here are 15 T cell receptor beta chains from one specimen sequenced in a study of cytomegalovirus exposure and HLA in healthy donors. PCR used 60 Vbeta primers and 13 Jbeta primers. This table comes from immunoSEQ multiplex PCR, and its TCRdb copy is limited to in-frame clones, with some not included. The repertoire holds about 160,000 clones, with 60% to 85% as singletons. Material: PBMCs. These receptors were collected from a man aged 50-59 years in good health and CMV-seropositive.

The rearrangement joins TRBV7-9 to TRBJ1-5; tentative D call: TRBD1 (5 bases). The germline V gene encodes CDR1 SEHNR and CDR2 FQNEAQ (reference sequence). V was cut by 2 bases and J by 1 base, with 6 bases left in between. The CDR3 has 14 amino acids. The CDR3: CASSLRGSNQPQHF. CDR3 in DNA: TGTGCCAGCAGCTTACGGGGGAGCAATCAGCCCCAGCATTTT.

V gene TRBV2 combines with J gene TRBJ2-5; 10 bases agree with TRBD2. Germline V gene lookup returns CDR1 SNHLY and CDR2 FYNNEI. The CDR3 has 14 residues. J lost 4 bases, V lost 4 bases, and 3 bases had no gene match. The CDR3 DNA is TGTGCCAGCAGTGCTCTAGCGGGGGCAGAGACCCAGTACTTC. It yields the protein CASSALAGAETQYF. The whole variable domain, remainder taken from reference TRBV2 and TRBJ2-5, is EPEVTQTPSHQVTQMGQEVILRCVPISNHLYFYWYRQILGQKVEFLVSFYNNEISEKSEIFDDQFSVERPDGSNFTLKIRSTKLEDSAMYFCASSALAGAETQYFGPGTRLLVL.

The chain combines TRBV6-1 with TRBJ1-2; 9 positions match TRBD1. V lost 5 bases, J lost 5 bases, and 6 bases stayed unmatched. The CDR3 sequence is 14 residues long. Germline V gives CDR1 MNHNS, CDR2 SASEGT. CDR3 bases: TGTGCCAGCAGTCCCCGGGGGACAGGGTATGGCTACACCTTC. Translated, it gives CASSPRGTGYGYTF.

This rearrangement joins TRBV7-8 to TRBJ2-7; TRBD2 aligns across 14 bases. The CDR3 length is 18 residues. The V gene's germline CDR1 is SGHVS and CDR2 FQNEAQ. Germline trimming cut 5 bases from V and 5 bases from J; bases unmatched to any gene: 14. Here the CDR3 DNA reads TGTGCCAGCAGCCACAACCTGGGACTAGCGGGGGCTTTCCACGAGCAGTACTTC. Amino acids: CASSHNLGLAGAFHEQYF.

The rearrangement uses TRBV5-6 and TRBJ2-2; TRBD1 agrees at 8 bases. The CDR3 is made up of 15 amino acids. Germline V gene lookup returns CDR1 SGHDT and CDR2 YYEEEE. With 4 bases clipped from V and 6 bases from J, the junction kept 8 bases outside the gene matches. The CDR3 DNA sequence: TGTGCCAGCAGCAGCAGGGGGCGGCTGGCCGGGGAGCTGTTTTTT. Translating gives CASSSRGRLAGELFF.

The chain couples TRBV5-1 to TRBJ2-6, with 9 nucleotides matching TRBD1. CDR3 length equals 17 residues. The germline gives CDR1 SGHRS, CDR2 YFSETQ. The ends lost 5 bases at V and 0 bases at J; junction bases unmatched: 6. The CDR3 protein is CASSRTGAGSGANVLTF. The CDR3 nucleotides are TGCGCCAGCAGTCGGACAGGGGCAGGCTCTGGGGCCAACGTCCTGACTTTC.

This sequence joins TRBV7-2 and TRBJ2-5; TRBD2 matches 13 bases. CDR3 length: 15 residues. With V trimmed by 5 bases and J by 4 bases, 4 bases remained unmatched. Germline CDR1 SGHTA, CDR2 FQGNSA. The DNA of the CDR3 is TGTGCCAGCAGCACGACTAGCGGGGGGTCAGAGACCCAGTACTTC. It codes for CASSTTSGGSETQYF. Drawing the rest from reference TRBV7-2 and TRBJ2-5, the complete variable domain is GAGVSQSPSNKVTEKGKDVELRCDPISGHTALYWYRQSLGQGLEFLIYFQGNSAPDKSGLPSDRFSAERTGGSVSTLTIQRTQQEDSAVYLCASSTTSGGSETQYFGPGTRLLVL.

This sequence joins TRBV2 and TRBJ2-2; D perhaps matches TRBD1 (6 bases). The CDR3 is 14 residues long. Germline lookup yields CDR1 SNHLY and CDR2 FYNNEI. The V end was cut by 7 bases, the J end by 4 bases, with 13 bases between. The CDR3 DNA follows: TGTGCCAGCAAAACAGACAGGACCACCGGGGAGCTGTTTTTT. It translates to CASKTDRTTGELFF.

This rearrangement joins TRBV29-1 to TRBJ1-5; the D gene is possibly TRBD1 (6 bases). Trimming shortened V by 7 bases and J by 0 bases, and 13 bases separated the two germline ends. Germline V gives CDR1 SQVTM, CDR2 ANQGSEA. CDR3 size: 14 residues. The chain's CDR3 is CSAGDTNSNQPQHF. CDR3 coding DNA: TGCAGCGCTGGGGACACAAATAGCAATCAGCCCCAGCATTTT. The variable domain in full, completed from reference TRBV29-1 and TRBJ1-5, reads SAVISQKPSRDICQRGTSLTIQCQVDSQVTMMFWYRQQPGQSLTLIATANQGSEATYESGFVIDKFPISRPNLTFSTLTVSNMSPEDSSIYLCSAGDTNSNQPQHFGDGTRLSIL.

The V gene is TRBV5-6, the J gene TRBJ2-3; the match to TRBD2 covers 10 bases. This CDR3 is 15 amino acids long. Germline V gene data show CDR1 as SGHDT and CDR2 as YYEEEE. Trimming removed 6 bases from V and 0 bases from J; junction bases left unmatched: 4. In DNA, the CDR3 is TGTGCCAGCACCCATAGCGGGGGGAGCACAGATACGCAGTATTTT. It encodes CASTHSGGSTDTQYF.

The rearrangement joins TRBV4-1 to TRBJ1-2; tentative D call: TRBD1 (6 bases). Germline V lookup: CDR1 MGHRA, CDR2 YSYEKL. V dropped 0 bases and J dropped 5 bases, with 19 bases sitting between them. The CDR3 loop spans 17 amino acids. The CDR3 is CASSQELNRGQFYGYTF. CDR3 coding DNA: TGCGCCAGCAGCCAAGAACTCAATCGAGGACAGTTTTATGGCTACACCTTC.

The chain has TRBV6-5 and TRBJ2-7; 7 positions match TRBD1. J was trimmed by 2 bases and V by 6 bases; bases with no gene match: 4. The germline V gene encodes CDR1 MNHEY and CDR2 SVGAGI. This CDR3 is built from 13 residues. CDR3 region: CASRPGQTYEQYF. The CDR3 bases are TGTGCCAGCAGACCGGGACAGACCTACGAGCAGTACTTC.

The chain links TRBV30 to TRBJ1-2; D may be TRBD1 (6 bases). Germline lookup yields CDR1 GTSNPN and CDR2 SVGIG (reference sequence). Trimming cost V 1 base and J 4 bases, with 10 bases left between them. This CDR3 spans 13 amino acids. The CDR3 DNA follows: TGTGCCTGGAGTGCAGGGGTTCCCTATGGCTACACCTTC. Its translation: CAWSAGVPYGYTF.

V is TRBV19 and J is TRBJ2-7; TRBD1 matches at 10 bases. CDR3 length: 14 residues. CDR1 is LNHDA, CDR2 SQIVND, per germline (reference sequence). The trim removed 5 bases at V and 5 bases at J, leaving 6 bases unmatched. The CDR3 is CASSPRDRGDEQYF. The CDR3 DNA is TGTGCCAGTAGTCCGAGGGACAGGGGAGACGAGCAGTACTTC. The complete variable domain, with remaining parts taken from reference TRBV19 and TRBJ2-7, reads DGGITQSPKYLFRKEGQNVTLSCEQNLNHDAMYWYRQDPGQGLRLIYYSQIVNDFQKGDIAEGYSVSREKKESFPLTVTSAQKNPTAFYLCASSPRDRGDEQYFGPGTRLTVT.

The rearrangement uses TRBV11-2 and TRBJ2-7; 8 nucleotides agree with TRBD2. Germline V gene data show CDR1 as SGHAT and CDR2 as FQNNGV. With V trimmed by 3 bases and J by 0 bases, 7 bases remained unmatched. The CDR3 runs 16 residues. The CDR3 region has the DNA TGTGCCAGCAGCTTGGGAGCGGGGGTTATCTCCTACGAGCAGTACTTC. Protein product: CASSLGAGVISYEQYF.